The 30 T cell receptor beta chains below all came from one sample that was sequenced in a study of technical replicates of blood from a handful of donors. The assay was immunoSEQ multiplex PCR, and TCRdb's table has in-frame clones only and misses some. The table has around 61,000 clones, around 97% seen once. Sequenced sample: T cells isolated from PBMCs. These receptor sequences come from a human donor in good health.

J is TRBJ2-3 and V is TRBV5-1; perhaps TRBD2 as D (5 bases). Between the trimmed V and J ends, which lost 4 bases and 0 bases, there was a span of 15 bases. This CDR3 region has 16 residues. The germline V gene has CDR1 SGHRS and CDR2 YFSETQ. As DNA, the CDR3 is TGCGCCAGCAGCACCGCTGAGGGAACTAGCACAGATACGCAGTATTTT. This sequence encodes CASSTAEGTSTDTQYF. Drawing the rest from reference TRBV5-1 and TRBJ2-3, the complete variable domain is KAGVTQTPRYLIKTRGQQVTLSCSPISGHRSVSWYQQTPGQGLQFLFEYFSETQRNKGNFPGRFSGRQFSNSRSEMNVSTLELGDSALYLCASSTAEGTSTDTQYFGPGTRLTVL.

The chain carries TRBV5-4 and TRBJ1-2; a possible D gene is TRBD1 (5 bases). The CDR3 is made up of 15 amino acids. V lost 1 base to trimming and J lost 4 bases, with 14 bases between them. Germline lookup yields CDR1 SGHNT and CDR2 YYREEE (reference sequence). CDR3 protein: CASSLSVRASYGYTF. The CDR3 nucleotides are TGTGCCAGCAGCTTGAGTGTCAGGGCATCCTATGGCTACACCTTC.

This chain connects TRBV29-1 to TRBJ1-1; no definite D call. Per germline, CDR1 SQVTM and CDR2 ANQGSEA. Trimming took off 7 bases at V and 4 bases at J, with 13 bases between the two ends. This CDR3 has 12 residues. CDR3 bases: TGCAGCGCCACCGACGGGAGCACTGAAGCTTTCTTT. Protein sequence: CSATDGSTEAFF.

The chain is built from TRBV7-9 and TRBJ1-2; D might be TRBD1 (5 bases). This CDR3 region has 14 residues. CDR1 and CDR2 from the germline V gene are SEHNR and FQNEAQ (reference sequence). Trimming cost V 5 bases and J 4 bases, with 14 bases left between them. The CDR3 region is CASSPEGRGYGYTF. CDR3 DNA sequence: TGTGCCAGCAGCCCAGAGGGGAGGGGCTATGGCTACACCTTC. The full variable domain, with the rest looked up from reference TRBV7-9 and TRBJ1-2, is DTGVSQNPRHKITKRGQNVTFRCDPISEHNRLYWYRQTLGQGPEFLTYFQNEAQLEKSRLLSDRFSAERPKGSFSTLEIQRTEQGDSAMYLCASSPEGRGYGYTFGSGTRLTVV.

The V gene is TRBV30, the J gene TRBJ1-6; D not resolved. This CDR3 is 11 amino acids long. The germline CDR1 and CDR2 sequences are GTSNPN and SVGIG (reference sequence). Trimming left V 2 bases short and J 9 bases short, with 5 bases between. Written as DNA, the CDR3 is TGTGCCTGGAGTACCGGTTCACCCCTCCACTTT. It codes for CAWSTGSPLHF.

CDR3 DNA: TGTGCCAGCGAAACCGCTAGCGGGGGGGCTGAGACCCAGTACTTC. Amino acids: CASETASGGAETQYF. This sequence joins TRBV6-5 and TRBJ2-5, with 12 positions matching TRBD2. Per germline, CDR1 MNHEY and CDR2 SVGAGI. J gave up 5 bases and V 8 bases, and 9 bases lay outside the gene matches. The CDR3 loop spans 15 amino acids.

V is TRBV5-1 and J is TRBJ1-1; the D is unclear. Between the trimmed V and J ends, which lost 1 base and 1 base, there was a span of 14 bases. CDR1 and CDR2 from the germline V gene are SGHRS and YFSETQ. The CDR3 is 16 amino acids. The CDR3, as DNA: TGCGCCAGCAGCTTGCCTCGGGAGATACCGAACACTGAAGCTTTCTTT. Protein sequence: CASSLPREIPNTEAFF.

This chain connects TRBV2 to TRBJ2-2; 9 bases fit TRBD2. V shed 1 base and J 4 bases; nucleotides not matched to a gene: 7. CDR1 and CDR2 (germline): SNHLY, FYNNEI. The CDR3 runs 17 residues. The CDR3 loop reads CASSEVRLAVLTGELFF. The CDR3 nucleotides are TGTGCCAGCAGTGAAGTTCGACTAGCGGTCCTCACCGGGGAGCTGTTTTTT.

This clone was seen a single time. The V gene is TRBV19, the J gene TRBJ2-7, with TRBD2 as a possible D gene (5 bases). V was cut by 5 bases and J by 4 bases, with 12 bases left in between. This CDR3 spans 13 amino acids. Germline V gene lookup returns CDR1 LNHDA and CDR2 SQIVND (reference sequence). The CDR3 coding sequence is TGTGCCAGTAGTGCCTCGGACTGGTACGAGCAGTACTTC. Translated, it gives CASSASDWYEQYF.

The gene calls are TRBV2 and TRBJ1-1, with D perhaps TRBD1 (6 bases). This CDR3 has 14 residues. The V end was cut by 3 bases, the J end by 3 bases, with 11 bases between. From germline, CDR1 is SNHLY and CDR2 FYNNEI. The chain's CDR3 is CASSEYRVYTEAFF. CDR3 bases: TGTGCCAGCAGTGAGTACAGGGTATACACTGAAGCTTTCTTT.

The chain combines TRBV5-4 with TRBJ1-1; D perhaps matches TRBD1 (6 bases). V shed 4 bases and J shed 8 bases, with 12 bases lying between them. Germline CDR1 and CDR2: SGHNT and YYREEE (reference sequence). There are 12 residues in the CDR3. CDR3 bases: TGTGCCAGCAGCCGAGACAGGTACGAAGCTTTCTTT. It translates to CASSRDRYEAFF.

As DNA, the CDR3 is TGTGCCATCAGTGAGTCACGGACAGGGGAGGTTTGGAAACTGTTTTTT. It encodes CAISESRTGEVWKLFF. The chain employs TRBV10-3 and TRBJ1-4; TRBD1 aligns across 9 bases. The CDR3 totals 16 residues. Trimming at V came to 0 bases and at J to 11 bases, leaving 10 bases not matched to a gene. Germline V lookup: CDR1 ENHRY, CDR2 SYGVKD.

This clone was picked up one time. The V gene is TRBV13, the J gene TRBJ2-5, with 8 bases lining up with TRBD2. CDR3 size: 17 residues. The trim removed 5 bases at V and 2 bases at J, leaving 13 bases unmatched. From germline, CDR1 is PRHDT and CDR2 FYEKMQ (reference sequence). This CDR3 reads CASSGRRGLGWQETQYF. The CDR3 DNA is TGTGCCAGCAGCGGGAGGAGGGGACTAGGGTGGCAAGAGACCCAGTACTTC.

The DNA for the CDR3 is TGTGCCAGCAGTTACCGGGAGAGATCCTACGAGCAGTACTTC. It specifies CASSYRERSYEQYF. J is TRBJ2-7 and V is TRBV6-5, with D maybe TRBD2 (6 bases). Trimming took 2 bases from V and 1 from J, leaving 9 bases between them. Germline V gene data show CDR1 as MNHEY and CDR2 as SVGAGI. This CDR3 has 14 amino acids.

The chain carries TRBV4-1 and TRBJ2-1, with D possibly matching TRBD1 (5 bases). The CDR3 runs to 15 residues. Trimming left V 6 bases short and J 0 bases short, with 12 bases between. Germline V gene data show CDR1 as MGHRA and CDR2 as YSYEKL. The CDR3 loop reads CASRRQTDSYNEQFF. The CDR3, as DNA: TGCGCCAGCAGGCGGCAGACAGACTCCTACAATGAGCAGTTCTTC.

The chain recombines TRBV5-4 with TRBJ2-4; the match to TRBD1 covers 8 bases. CDR3 length: 20 residues. J gave up 0 bases and V 2 bases, and 16 bases lay outside the gene matches. Germline V gene lookup returns CDR1 SGHNT and CDR2 YYREEE (reference sequence). CDR3 residues: CASSFRTGSYNFLAKNIQYF. The CDR3 bases are TGTGCCAGCAGCTTTAGGACAGGGTCATACAATTTCCTAGCCAAAAACATTCAGTACTTC.

This clone is a singleton in its sample. The chain has TRBV5-1 and TRBJ1-6, with a tentative D call TRBD1 (6 bases). V was clipped by 0 bases and J by 3 bases, with 7 bases between them. This CDR3 contains 15 residues. Germline V lookup: CDR1 SGHRS, CDR2 YFSETQ. CDR3 sequence reads: CASSLGTDYNSPLHF. The DNA for the CDR3 is TGCGCCAGCAGCTTGGGGACAGACTATAATTCACCCCTCCACTTT.

This rearrangement joins TRBV28 to TRBJ2-1, with TRBD2 matching over 9 bases. Per germline, CDR1 MDHEN and CDR2 SYDVKM. The CDR3 has 14 amino acids. V was pared by 11 bases and J by 4 bases, with 9 bases of the junction left unmatched. CDR3 in DNA: TGTGCCTGTACGTTAGCGGGAGTTTACAATGAGCAGTTCTTC. As protein: CACTLAGVYNEQFF. Full variable domain (remainder filled in from reference TRBV28 and TRBJ2-1): DVKVTQSSRYLVKRTGEKVFLECVQDMDHENMFWYRQDPGLGLRLIYFSYDVKMKEKGDIPEGYSVSREKKERFSLILESASTNQTSMYLCACTLAGVYNEQFFGPGTRLTVL.

This chain links TRBV30 with TRBJ1-3; tentative D call: TRBD1 (6 bases). Germline lookup yields CDR1 GTSNPN and CDR2 SVGIG (reference sequence). Trimming took 2 bases from V and 5 from J, leaving 16 bases between them. The CDR3 extends over 15 amino acids. In DNA, the CDR3 is TGTGCCTGGAGTCTTCCGGGACACGAAAGAAACACCATATATTTT. Translation gives CAWSLPGHERNTIYF.

The chain employs TRBV4-2 and TRBJ1-2, with 8 bases identical to TRBD1. The CDR3 covers 15 residues. With V trimmed by 3 bases and J by 6 bases, 9 bases remained unmatched. The germline V gene encodes CDR1 LGHNA and CDR2 YNFKEQ. CDR3 in amino acids: CASSQSDRESNGYTF. The CDR3 region has the DNA TGTGCCAGCAGCCAGTCGGACAGGGAATCGAATGGCTACACCTTC.

The CDR3 protein is CASDDPAGGTYEQYF. The CDR3 DNA reads as TGTGCCAGCGACGACCCAGCGGGAGGGACCTACGAGCAGTACTTC. The rearrangement uses TRBV2 and TRBJ2-7; 10 bases match TRBD2. CDR3 length: 15 amino acids. Germline V gives CDR1 SNHLY, CDR2 FYNNEI. V shed 8 bases, J shed 2 bases, and the junction held 9 bases outside the gene matches. Combining the CDR3 with reference TRBV2 and TRBJ2-7 gives the whole variable domain EPEVTQTPSHQVTQMGQEVILRCVPISNHLYFYWYRQILGQKVEFLVSFYNNEISEKSEIFDDQFSVERPDGSNFTLKIRSTKLEDSAMYFCASDDPAGGTYEQYFGPGTRLTVT.

V is TRBV15 and J is TRBJ2-1, with 8 positions matching TRBD1. This CDR3 region has 15 residues. J was trimmed by 3 bases and V by 5 bases; bases with no gene match: 6. Germline V gives CDR1 LNHNV, CDR2 YYDKDF (reference sequence). The CDR3 region is CATSRTGSLYNEQFF. For the CDR3, the DNA is TGTGCCACCAGCCGGACAGGGTCCCTCTACAATGAGCAGTTCTTC.

The genes are TRBV5-1 and TRBJ2-5; 8 bases fit TRBD2. CDR1 is SGHRS and CDR2 is YFSETQ in the germline V gene. The ends lost 3 bases at V and 6 bases at J; junction bases unmatched: 7. CDR3 length: 14 amino acids. CDR3 loop: CASSYLGGGQTQYF. For the CDR3, the DNA is TGCGCCAGCAGCTACCTCGGGGGGGGTCAGACCCAGTACTTC.

This chain uses TRBV5-8 with TRBJ1-5; 11 bases are shared with TRBD1. Germline values: CDR1 SGHTS, CDR2 YDEGEE. J was trimmed by 6 bases and V by 4 bases; bases with no gene match: 9. CDR3 length: 16 amino acids. The CDR3 spells CASSPWTGGVGQPQHF. CDR3 coding DNA: TGTGCCAGCAGCCCGTGGACAGGGGGCGTTGGTCAGCCCCAGCATTTT. Combining the CDR3 with reference TRBV5-8 and TRBJ1-5 gives the whole variable domain EAGVTQSPTHLIKTRGQQATLRCSPISGHTSVYWYQQALGLGLQFLLWYDEGEERNRGNFPPRFSGRQFPNYSSELNVNALELEDSALYLCASSPWTGGVGQPQHFGDGTRLSIL.

The J gene is TRBJ2-7, the V gene TRBV5-1; 8 bases fit TRBD2. The V gene's germline CDR1 is SGHRS and CDR2 YFSETQ. The CDR3 extends over 15 amino acids. The V gene end was trimmed by 0 bases and the J gene end by 2 bases; junction bases not matched to a gene: 4. CDR3 amino acids: CASSLAGLGTYEQYF. Written as DNA, the CDR3 is TGCGCCAGCAGCTTGGCGGGACTAGGCACCTACGAGCAGTACTTC.

V usage is TRBV30 and J usage is TRBJ1-5; D not resolved. Germline loops: CDR1 GTSNPN, CDR2 SVGIG (reference sequence). The CDR3 length is 12 residues. V was cut by 3 bases and J by 1 base, with 4 bases left in between. Here the CDR3 DNA reads TGTGCCTGGAGCACAAGCAATCAGCCCCAGCATTTT. Translated, it gives CAWSTSNQPQHF.

This clone was counted a single time. The gene calls are TRBV11-2 and TRBJ2-5, with D tentatively TRBD1 (5 bases). Trimming removed 5 bases from V and 4 bases from J, with 14 bases in between. CDR3 length: 14 amino acids. CDR1 and CDR2 from the germline V gene are SGHAT and FQNNGV. The CDR3 DNA sequence: TGTGCCAGCAGCCCCAGGGTGACGGGAGAGACCCAGTACTTC. Its protein is CASSPRVTGETQYF.

This chain links TRBV7-9 with TRBJ2-2; 8 positions match TRBD1. V trimming: 8 bases; J trimming: 5 bases; junction bases outside the gene matches: 10. The CDR3 covers 15 residues. Per germline, CDR1 SEHNR and CDR2 FQNEAQ (reference sequence). CDR3 bases: TGTGCCAGCGGAACGGACAGGGTTCGAACCGGGGAGCTGTTTTTT. It encodes CASGTDRVRTGELFF.

The J gene is TRBJ1-2, the V gene TRBV5-1; D possibly corresponds to TRBD1 (6 bases). This CDR3 is 15 amino acids long. The germline V gene encodes CDR1 SGHRS and CDR2 YFSETQ. V lost 1 base and J lost 2, with 12 bases in between. CDR3 DNA: TGCGCCAGCAGCTTGACAGGGACGTTAAACTATGGCTACACCTTC. The encoded protein is CASSLTGTLNYGYTF. Using reference TRBV5-1 and TRBJ1-2 for the parts outside the CDR3, the full variable domain is KAGVTQTPRYLIKTRGQQVTLSCSPISGHRSVSWYQQTPGQGLQFLFEYFSETQRNKGNFPGRFSGRQFSNSRSEMNVSTLELGDSALYLCASSLTGTLNYGYTFGSGTRLTVV.

J is TRBJ1-1 and V is TRBV19; 9 bases line up with TRBD1. The CDR3 runs to 15 residues. J lost 3 bases, V lost 7 bases, and 9 bases had no gene match. The germline V gene encodes CDR1 LNHDA and CDR2 SQIVND (reference sequence). CDR3 nucleotide sequence: TGTGCCAGTACTTACGGGACAGGGTCGGACACTGAAGCTTTCTTT. Translation gives CASTYGTGSDTEAFF.